This TCR beta chain appears in the sequencing data of a study of T cells in pancreatic ductal adenocarcinoma. V shed 9 bases, J shed 5 bases, and the junction held 3 bases outside the gene matches. CDR1 is SGHAT and CDR2 is FQNNGV in the germline V gene. This CDR3 is built from 13 residues. A remark on this clone: Its antigen is unknown.

Regarding the study as a whole: Unique clonotypes were about 8.2-fold more numerous in blood than in tumor. No significant tumor-blood clonality difference; means were about 0.11 and 0.072.

Profiling relied on immunoSEQ multiplex PCR, and the TCRdb table lists in-frame clones only, not all of them. Of roughly 2,500 clones listed, roughly 84% are singletons. The selected patients with pancreatic ductal adenocarcinoma had surgery but no neoadjuvant therapy. The chain links TRBV11-2 to TRBJ2-1; 11 bases align to TRBD2. Sequenced sample: pancreatic tumor tissue. The receptor's source is a human donor with pancreatic ductal adenocarcinoma. CDR3 loop: CASGTSGNNEQFF. The CDR3 nucleotides read TGTGCCAGTGGGACTAGCGGAAACAATGAGCAGTTCTTC. The full variable domain, with the rest looked up from reference TRBV11-2 and TRBJ2-1, is EAGVAQSPRYKIIEKRQSVAFWCNPISGHATLYWYQQILGQGPKLLIQFQNNGVVDDSQLPKDRFSAERLKGVDSTLKIQPAKLEDSAVYLCASGTSGNNEQFFGPGTRLTVL.